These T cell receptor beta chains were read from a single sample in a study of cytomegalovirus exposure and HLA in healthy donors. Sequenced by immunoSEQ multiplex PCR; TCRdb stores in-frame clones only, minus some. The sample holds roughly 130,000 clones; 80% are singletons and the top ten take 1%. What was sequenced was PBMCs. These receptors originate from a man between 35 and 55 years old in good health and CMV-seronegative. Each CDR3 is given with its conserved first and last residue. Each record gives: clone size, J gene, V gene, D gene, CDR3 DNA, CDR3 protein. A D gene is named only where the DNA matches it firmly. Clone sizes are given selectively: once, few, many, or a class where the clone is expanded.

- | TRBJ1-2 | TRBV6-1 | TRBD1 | TGTGCCAGCCAATTCGGACAGGGCGCGAACTATGGCTACACCTTC | CASQFGQGANYGYTF
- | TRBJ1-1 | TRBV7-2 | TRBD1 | TGTGCCAGCAGCCCCGGGACAGGGATCGGAGCTTTCTTT | CASSPGTGIGAFF
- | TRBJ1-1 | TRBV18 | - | TGTGCCAGCTCACCAGGCGGACAAAATGAAGCTTTCTTT | CASSPGGQNEAFF
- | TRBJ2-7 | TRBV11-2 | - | TGTGCCAGCACCCTTTCCTCCTACGAGCAGTACTTC | CASTLSSYEQYF
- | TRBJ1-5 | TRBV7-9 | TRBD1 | TGTGCCAGCAGCTTAACAGGGGACAATCAGCCCCAGCATTTT | CASSLTGDNQPQHF
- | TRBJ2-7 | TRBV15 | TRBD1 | TGTGCCACCAGCGCCGGGACAGGGCCGTCCTACGAGCAGTACTTC | CATSAGTGPSYEQYF
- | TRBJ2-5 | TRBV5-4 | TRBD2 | TGTGCCAGCAGCCCCACTAGCGGGGGGGCGCGGCAAGAGACCCAGTACTTC | CASSPTSGGARQETQYF
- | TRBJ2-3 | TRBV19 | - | TGTGCCAGTAGTATGCAGGGGACAGATACGCAGTATTTT | CASSMQGTDTQYF
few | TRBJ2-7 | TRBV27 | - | TGTGCCAGCAGCATTGGGTTAGCGGAATCCTACGAGCAGTACTTC | CASSIGLAESYEQYF
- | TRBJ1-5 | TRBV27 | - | TGTGCCAGCAGTTGGACGGGACTTAGCAATCAGCCCCAGCATTTT | CASSWTGLSNQPQHF
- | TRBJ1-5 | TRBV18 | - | TGTGCCAGCTCACCAAAGACAGGTAGCAATCAGCCCCAGCATTTT | CASSPKTGSNQPQHF
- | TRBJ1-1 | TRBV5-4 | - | TGTGCCAGCAGCTCTTTTGGACTCGGGGGCACTGAAGCTTTCTTT | CASSSFGLGGTEAFF
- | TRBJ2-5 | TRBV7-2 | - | TGTGCCAGCAGCTTATGGGGCAGGGGAGGGGAAGAGACCCAGTACTTC | CASSLWGRGGEETQYF
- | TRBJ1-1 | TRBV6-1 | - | TGTGCCAGCAGTGAACAGGCGAACACTGAAGCTTTCTTT | CASSEQANTEAFF
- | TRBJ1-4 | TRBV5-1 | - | TGCGCCAGCAGCAGCTCAGGGTCACCAACTAATGAAAAACTGTTTTTT | CASSSSGSPTNEKLFF
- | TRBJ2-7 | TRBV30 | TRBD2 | TGTGCCTGGAGCTTTGGTCTAGCGGTCCCCTACGAGCAGTACTTC | CAWSFGLAVPYEQYF
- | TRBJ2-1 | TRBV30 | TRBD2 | TGTGCCTGGAGTGGAGGGGGTCTAGCGGGCTCCTACAATGAGCAGTTCTTC | CAWSGGGLAGSYNEQFF
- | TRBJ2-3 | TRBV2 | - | TGTGCCAGCACTAAGAAAAGCACAGATACGCAGTATTTT | CASTKKSTDTQYF
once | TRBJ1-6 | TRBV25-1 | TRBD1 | TGTGCCAGCAGAGGACAGGGAAATTCACCCCTCCACTTT | CASRGQGNSPLHF
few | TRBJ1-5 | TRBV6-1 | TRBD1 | TGTGCCAGCAGTGACCGCACAGGGGGCTCCTTACAGCCCCAGCATTTT | CASSDRTGGSLQPQHF
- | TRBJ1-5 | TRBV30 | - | TGTGCCTGGAGTCATGGGGGGGCGGGTCAGCCCCAGCATTTT | CAWSHGGAGQPQHF
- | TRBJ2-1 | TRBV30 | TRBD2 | TGTGCCTGGACCGCACACCCCCCGACTAGCGGGAGTAGGGTGCAGTTCTTC | CAWTAHPPTSGSRVQFF
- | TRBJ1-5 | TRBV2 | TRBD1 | TGTGCCAGCAGTGGGACAGGGGGTGATCAGCCCCAGCATTTT | CASSGTGGDQPQHF
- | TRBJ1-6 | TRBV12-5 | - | TGTGCTAGTGGTCTCGCAGGGCCGGGTTCACCCCTCCACTTT | CASGLAGPGSPLHF
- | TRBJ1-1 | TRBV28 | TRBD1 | TGTGCCAGTCTGGGACAGGGGAACACTGAAGCTTTCTTT | CASLGQGNTEAFF
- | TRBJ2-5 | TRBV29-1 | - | TGCAGCGGCGCGCAGGACAGCCGAGAGACCCAGTACTTC | CSGAQDSRETQYF
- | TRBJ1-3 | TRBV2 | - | TGTGCCAGCAGTGACGTTAGAACTGGAAACACCATATATTTT | CASSDVRTGNTIYF
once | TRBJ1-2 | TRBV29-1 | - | TGCAGCGTTGATGAGACAGACGGCTACACCTTC | CSVDETDGYTF
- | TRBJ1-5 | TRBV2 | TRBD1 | TGTGCCAGCATGCCCGGGACAGGGGGCAATCAGCCCCAGCATTTT | CASMPGTGGNQPQHF
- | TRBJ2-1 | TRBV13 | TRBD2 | TGTGCCAGCAGCCCCCGGACTAGCGGGAGTTCCTACAATGAGCAGTTCTTC | CASSPRTSGSSYNEQFF
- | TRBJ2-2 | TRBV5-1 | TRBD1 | TGCGCCAGCACTCGGACAGGGGTCTTGGGCGGGGAGCTGTTTTTT | CASTRTGVLGGELFF
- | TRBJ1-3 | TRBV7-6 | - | TGTGCCAGCAGCTCGCAGGGTTCTGGAAACACCATATATTTT | CASSSQGSGNTIYF
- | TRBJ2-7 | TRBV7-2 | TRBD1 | TGTGCCAGCAGCTTAGGACAGGGGGCGGGCGAGCAGTACTTC | CASSLGQGAGEQYF
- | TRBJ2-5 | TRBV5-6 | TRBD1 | TGTGCCAGCAGCTTGGACAGGGGGAACAAAGAGACCCAGTACTTC | CASSLDRGNKETQYF
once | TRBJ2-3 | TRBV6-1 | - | TGTGCCAGCCGCGCCCGGGTAACGCAGTATTTT | CASRARVTQYF
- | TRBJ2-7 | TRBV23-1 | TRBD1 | TGCGCCAGCAGTCAATACATAAGGGACAGGGGTTGCGAGCAGTACTTC | CASSQYIRDRGCEQYF
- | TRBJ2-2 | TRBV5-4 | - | TGTGCCAGCACTCGTGGCGGTGCCGGGAACACCGGGGAGCTGTTTTTT | CASTRGGAGNTGELFF
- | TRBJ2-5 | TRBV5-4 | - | TGTGCCAGCAGCTCACAAGAGACCCAGTACTTC | CASSSQETQYF
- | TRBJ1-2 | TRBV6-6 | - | TGTGCCAGCACGACAGGAAACTATGGCTACACCTTC | CASTTGNYGYTF
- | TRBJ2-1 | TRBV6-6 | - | TGTGCCAGCAAGCTCCACAATGAGCAGTTCTTC | CASKLHNEQFF
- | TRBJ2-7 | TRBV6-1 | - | TGTGCCAGCAGTGGTGGCCAAACCGGCGCGAGGGAGCAGTACTTC | CASSGGQTGAREQYF
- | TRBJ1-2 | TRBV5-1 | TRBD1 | TGCGCCAGCAGCATCGACGGACAGGGAAAGTATGGCTACACCTTC | CASSIDGQGKYGYTF
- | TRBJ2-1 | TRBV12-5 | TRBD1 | TGTGCTAGTGGTTTGGAGGACAGACAGGGAGATGAGCAGTTCTTC | CASGLEDRQGDEQFF
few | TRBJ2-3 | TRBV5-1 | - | TGCGCCAGCAGCTTGTCAGGTTGGAGCACAGATACGCAGTATTTT | CASSLSGWSTDTQYF
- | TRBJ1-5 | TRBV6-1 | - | TGTGCCAGCAGTGACAGGGAATGGAATCAGCCCCAGCATTTT | CASSDREWNQPQHF
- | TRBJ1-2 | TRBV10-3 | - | TGTGCCATCAGTGAGTCGATTGCAGGGCACTACACCTTC | CAISESIAGHYTF
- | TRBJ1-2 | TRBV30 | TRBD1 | TGTGCCTGGAGTGCAGGGGGCGTGTATGGCTACACCTTC | CAWSAGGVYGYTF
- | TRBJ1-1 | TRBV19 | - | TGTGCCAGTAGTATTCAGGGGAACACTGAAGCTTTCTTT | CASSIQGNTEAFF
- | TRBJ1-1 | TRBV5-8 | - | TGTGCCAGCAGAATGGACACAGGGTTTTTGACTGAAGCTTTCTTT | CASRMDTGFLTEAFF
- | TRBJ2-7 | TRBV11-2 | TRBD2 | TGTGCCAGCAGCTTATCAGGACTAGCGTACGAGCAGTACTTC | CASSLSGLAYEQYF
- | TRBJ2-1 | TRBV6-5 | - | TGTGCCAGCAGAACCGGGAACATGGGGAGCAATGAGCAGTTCTTC | CASRTGNMGSNEQFF
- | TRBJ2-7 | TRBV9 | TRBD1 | TGTGCCAGCAGCGTAGAAGGGACAGGGGGATACGAGCAGTACTTC | CASSVEGTGGYEQYF
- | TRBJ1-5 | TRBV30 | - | TGTGCCTGGAGTGGTCCAGGGTCCAATCAGCCCCAGCATTTT | CAWSGPGSNQPQHF
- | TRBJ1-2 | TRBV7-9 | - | TGTGCCAGCAGCTTAGTTGGACGGGACTTTTATGGCTACACCTTC | CASSLVGRDFYGYTF
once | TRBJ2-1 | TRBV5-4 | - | TGTGCCAGCAGCTTCGCAGGCCCGCCCTCCTACAATGAGCAGTTCTTC | CASSFAGPPSYNEQFF
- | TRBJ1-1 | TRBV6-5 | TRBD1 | TGTGCCAGCAGTCCCGGACAGGGGGGGGGTGAAGCTTTCTTT | CASSPGQGGGEAFF
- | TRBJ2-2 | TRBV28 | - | TGTGCCAGCACCCGAGGGAAATCCGGGGAGCTGTTTTTT | CASTRGKSGELFF